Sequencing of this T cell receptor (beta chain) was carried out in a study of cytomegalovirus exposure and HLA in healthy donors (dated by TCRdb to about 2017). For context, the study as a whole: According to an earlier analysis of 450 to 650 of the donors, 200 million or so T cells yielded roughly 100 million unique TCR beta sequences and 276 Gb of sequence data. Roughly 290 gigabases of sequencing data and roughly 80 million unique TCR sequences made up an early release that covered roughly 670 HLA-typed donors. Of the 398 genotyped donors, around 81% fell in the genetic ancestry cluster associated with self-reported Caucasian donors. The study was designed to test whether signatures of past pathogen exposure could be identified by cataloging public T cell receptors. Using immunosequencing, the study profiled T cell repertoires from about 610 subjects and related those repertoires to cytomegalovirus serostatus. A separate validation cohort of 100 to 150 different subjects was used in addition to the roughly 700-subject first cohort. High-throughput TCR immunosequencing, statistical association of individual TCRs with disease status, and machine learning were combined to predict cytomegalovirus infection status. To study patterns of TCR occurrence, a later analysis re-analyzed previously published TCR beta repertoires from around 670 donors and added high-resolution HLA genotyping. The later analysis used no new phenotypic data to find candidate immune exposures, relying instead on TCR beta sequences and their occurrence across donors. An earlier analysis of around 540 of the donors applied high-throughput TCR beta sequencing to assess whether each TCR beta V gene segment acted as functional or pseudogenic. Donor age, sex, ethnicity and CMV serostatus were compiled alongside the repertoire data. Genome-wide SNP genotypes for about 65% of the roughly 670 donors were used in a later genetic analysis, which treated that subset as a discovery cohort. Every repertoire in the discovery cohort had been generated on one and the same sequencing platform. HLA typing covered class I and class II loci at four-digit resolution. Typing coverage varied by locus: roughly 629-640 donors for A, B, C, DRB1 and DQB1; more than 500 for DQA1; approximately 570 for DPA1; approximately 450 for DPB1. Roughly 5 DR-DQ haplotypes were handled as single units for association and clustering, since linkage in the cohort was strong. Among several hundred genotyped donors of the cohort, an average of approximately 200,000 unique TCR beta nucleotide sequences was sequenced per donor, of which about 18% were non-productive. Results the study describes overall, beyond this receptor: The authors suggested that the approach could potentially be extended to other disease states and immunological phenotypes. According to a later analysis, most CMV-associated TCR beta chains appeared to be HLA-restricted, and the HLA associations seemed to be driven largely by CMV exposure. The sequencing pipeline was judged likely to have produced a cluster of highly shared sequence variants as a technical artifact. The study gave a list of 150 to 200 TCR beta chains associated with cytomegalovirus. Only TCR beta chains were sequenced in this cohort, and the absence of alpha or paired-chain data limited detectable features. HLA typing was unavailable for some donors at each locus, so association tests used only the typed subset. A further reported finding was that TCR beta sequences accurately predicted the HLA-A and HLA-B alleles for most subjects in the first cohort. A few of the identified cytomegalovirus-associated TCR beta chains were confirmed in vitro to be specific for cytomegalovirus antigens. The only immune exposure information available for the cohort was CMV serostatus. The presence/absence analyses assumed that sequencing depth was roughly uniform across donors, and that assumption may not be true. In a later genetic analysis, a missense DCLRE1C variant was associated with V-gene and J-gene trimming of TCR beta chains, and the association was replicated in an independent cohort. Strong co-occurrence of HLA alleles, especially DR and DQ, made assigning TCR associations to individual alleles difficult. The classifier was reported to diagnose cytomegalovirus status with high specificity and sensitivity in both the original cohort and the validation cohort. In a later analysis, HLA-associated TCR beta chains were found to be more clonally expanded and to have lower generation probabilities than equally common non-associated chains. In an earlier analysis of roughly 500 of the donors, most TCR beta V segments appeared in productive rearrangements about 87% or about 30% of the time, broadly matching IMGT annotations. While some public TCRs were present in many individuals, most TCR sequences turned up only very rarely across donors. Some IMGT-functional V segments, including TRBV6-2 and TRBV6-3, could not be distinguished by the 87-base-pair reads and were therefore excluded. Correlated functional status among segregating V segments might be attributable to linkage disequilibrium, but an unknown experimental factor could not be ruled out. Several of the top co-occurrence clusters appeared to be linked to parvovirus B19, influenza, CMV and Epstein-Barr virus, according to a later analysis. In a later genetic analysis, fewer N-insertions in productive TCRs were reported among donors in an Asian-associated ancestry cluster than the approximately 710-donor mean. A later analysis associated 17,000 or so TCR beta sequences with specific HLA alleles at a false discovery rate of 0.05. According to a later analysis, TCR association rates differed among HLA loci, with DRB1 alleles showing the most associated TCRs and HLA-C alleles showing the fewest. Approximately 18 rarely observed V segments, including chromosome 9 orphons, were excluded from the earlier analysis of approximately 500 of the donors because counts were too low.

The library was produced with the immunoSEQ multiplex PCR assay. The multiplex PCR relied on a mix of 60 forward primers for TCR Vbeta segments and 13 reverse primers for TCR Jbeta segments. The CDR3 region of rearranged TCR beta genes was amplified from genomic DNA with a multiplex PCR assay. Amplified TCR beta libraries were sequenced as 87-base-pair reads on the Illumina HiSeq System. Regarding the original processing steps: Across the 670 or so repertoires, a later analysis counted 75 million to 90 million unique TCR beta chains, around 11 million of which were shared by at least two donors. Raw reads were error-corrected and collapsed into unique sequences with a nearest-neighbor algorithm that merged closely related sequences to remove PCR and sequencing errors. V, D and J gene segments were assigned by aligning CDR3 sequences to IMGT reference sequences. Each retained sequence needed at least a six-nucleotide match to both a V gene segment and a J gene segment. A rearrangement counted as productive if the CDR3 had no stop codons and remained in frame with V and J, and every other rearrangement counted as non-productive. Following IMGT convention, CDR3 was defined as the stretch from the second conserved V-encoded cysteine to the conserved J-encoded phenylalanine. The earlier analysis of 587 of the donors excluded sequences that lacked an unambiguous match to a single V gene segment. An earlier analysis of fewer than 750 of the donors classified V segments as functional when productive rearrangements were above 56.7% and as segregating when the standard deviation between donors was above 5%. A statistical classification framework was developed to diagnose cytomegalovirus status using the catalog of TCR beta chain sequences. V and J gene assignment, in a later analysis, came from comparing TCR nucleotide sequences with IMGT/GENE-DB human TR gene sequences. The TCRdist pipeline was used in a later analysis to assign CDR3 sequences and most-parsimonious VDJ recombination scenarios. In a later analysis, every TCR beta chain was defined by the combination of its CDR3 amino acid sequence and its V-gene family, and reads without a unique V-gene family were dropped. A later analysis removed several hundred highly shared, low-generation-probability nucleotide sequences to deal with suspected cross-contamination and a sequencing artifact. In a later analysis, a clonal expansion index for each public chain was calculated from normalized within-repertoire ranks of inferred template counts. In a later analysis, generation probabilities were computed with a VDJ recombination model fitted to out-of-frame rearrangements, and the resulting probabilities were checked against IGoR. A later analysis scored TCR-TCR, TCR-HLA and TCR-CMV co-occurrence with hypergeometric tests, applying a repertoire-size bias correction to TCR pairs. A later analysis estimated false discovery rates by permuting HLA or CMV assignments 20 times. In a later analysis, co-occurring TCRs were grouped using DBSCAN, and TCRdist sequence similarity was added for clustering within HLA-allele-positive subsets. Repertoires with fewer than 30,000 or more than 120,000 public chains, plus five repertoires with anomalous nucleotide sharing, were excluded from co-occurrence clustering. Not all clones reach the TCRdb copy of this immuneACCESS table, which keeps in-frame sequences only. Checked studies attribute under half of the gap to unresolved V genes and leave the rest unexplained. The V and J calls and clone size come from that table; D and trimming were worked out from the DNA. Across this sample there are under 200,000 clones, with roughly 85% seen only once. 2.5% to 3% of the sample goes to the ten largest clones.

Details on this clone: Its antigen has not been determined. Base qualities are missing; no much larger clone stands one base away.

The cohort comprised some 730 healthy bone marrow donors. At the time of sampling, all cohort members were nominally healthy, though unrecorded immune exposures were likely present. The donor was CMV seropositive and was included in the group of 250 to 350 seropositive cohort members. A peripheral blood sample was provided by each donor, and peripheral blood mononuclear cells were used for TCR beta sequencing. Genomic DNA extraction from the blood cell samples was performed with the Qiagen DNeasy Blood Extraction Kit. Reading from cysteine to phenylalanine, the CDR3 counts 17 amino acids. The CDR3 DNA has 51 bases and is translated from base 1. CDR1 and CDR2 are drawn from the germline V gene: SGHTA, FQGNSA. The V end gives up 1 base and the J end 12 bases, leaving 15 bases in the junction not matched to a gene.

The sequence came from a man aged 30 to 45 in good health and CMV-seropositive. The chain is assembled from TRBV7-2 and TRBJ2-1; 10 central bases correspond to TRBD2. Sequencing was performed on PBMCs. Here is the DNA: TGTGCCAGCAGCTTAGTGTATCGCCTAGCGGGAGCCGAGGGGCAGTTCTTC. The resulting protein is CASSLVYRLAGAEGQFF.